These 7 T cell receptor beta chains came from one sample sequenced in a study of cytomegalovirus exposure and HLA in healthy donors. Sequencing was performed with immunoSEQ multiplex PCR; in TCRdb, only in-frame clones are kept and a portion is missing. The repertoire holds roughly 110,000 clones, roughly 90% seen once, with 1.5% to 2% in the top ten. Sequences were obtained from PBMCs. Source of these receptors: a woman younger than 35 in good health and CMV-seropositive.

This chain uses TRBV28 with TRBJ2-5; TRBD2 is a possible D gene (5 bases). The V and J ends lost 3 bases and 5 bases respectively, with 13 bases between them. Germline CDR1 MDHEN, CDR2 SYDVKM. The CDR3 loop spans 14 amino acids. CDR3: CASSLNGIGETQYF. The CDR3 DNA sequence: TGTGCCAGCAGTTTGAACGGGATAGGTGAGACCCAGTACTTC.

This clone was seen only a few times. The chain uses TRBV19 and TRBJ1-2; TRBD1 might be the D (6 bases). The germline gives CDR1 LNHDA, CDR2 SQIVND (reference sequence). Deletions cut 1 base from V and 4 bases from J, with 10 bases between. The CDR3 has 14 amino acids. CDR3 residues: CASSIGGQLYGYTF. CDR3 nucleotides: TGTGCCAGTAGTATAGGCGGACAGCTCTATGGCTACACCTTC.

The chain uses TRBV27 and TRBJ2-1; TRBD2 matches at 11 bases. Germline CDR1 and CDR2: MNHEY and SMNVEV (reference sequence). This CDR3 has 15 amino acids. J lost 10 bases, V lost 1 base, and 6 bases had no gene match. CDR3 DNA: TGTGCCAGCAGTTTATTGGGACTAGCGGTAAGAGAGCAGTTCTTC. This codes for CASSLLGLAVREQFF.

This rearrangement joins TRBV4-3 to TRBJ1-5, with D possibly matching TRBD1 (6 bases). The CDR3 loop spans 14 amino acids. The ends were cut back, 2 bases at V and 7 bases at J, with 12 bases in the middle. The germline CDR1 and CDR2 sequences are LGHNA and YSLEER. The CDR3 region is CASSQIRGGQPQHF. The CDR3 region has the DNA TGCGCCAGCAGCCAAATTAGGGGGGGACAGCCCCAGCATTTT.

CDR3 region: CASSSDRSEPQHF. The CDR3 DNA follows: TGCGCCAGCAGTTCGGACAGGAGTGAGCCCCAGCATTTT. The chain uses TRBV10-1 and TRBJ1-5, with 7 bases identical to TRBD1. V lost 5 bases and J lost 8; bases outside the gene matches: 6. CDR1 and CDR2 (germline): WNHNN, SYGVQD (reference sequence). CDR3 length: 13 amino acids.

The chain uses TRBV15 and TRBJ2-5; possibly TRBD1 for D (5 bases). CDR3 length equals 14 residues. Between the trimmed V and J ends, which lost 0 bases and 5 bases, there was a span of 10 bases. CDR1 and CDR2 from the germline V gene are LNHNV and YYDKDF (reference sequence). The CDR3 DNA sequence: TGTGCCACCAGCAGAGAGCAGGGTCTCGAGACCCAGTACTTC. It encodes CATSREQGLETQYF.

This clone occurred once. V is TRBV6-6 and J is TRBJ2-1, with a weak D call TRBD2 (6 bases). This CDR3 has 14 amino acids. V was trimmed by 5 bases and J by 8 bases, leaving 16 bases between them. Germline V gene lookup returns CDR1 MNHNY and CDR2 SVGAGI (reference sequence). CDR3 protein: CASSPGTHIDEQFF. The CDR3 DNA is TGTGCCAGCAGTCCCGGGACTCATATCGATGAGCAGTTCTTC.